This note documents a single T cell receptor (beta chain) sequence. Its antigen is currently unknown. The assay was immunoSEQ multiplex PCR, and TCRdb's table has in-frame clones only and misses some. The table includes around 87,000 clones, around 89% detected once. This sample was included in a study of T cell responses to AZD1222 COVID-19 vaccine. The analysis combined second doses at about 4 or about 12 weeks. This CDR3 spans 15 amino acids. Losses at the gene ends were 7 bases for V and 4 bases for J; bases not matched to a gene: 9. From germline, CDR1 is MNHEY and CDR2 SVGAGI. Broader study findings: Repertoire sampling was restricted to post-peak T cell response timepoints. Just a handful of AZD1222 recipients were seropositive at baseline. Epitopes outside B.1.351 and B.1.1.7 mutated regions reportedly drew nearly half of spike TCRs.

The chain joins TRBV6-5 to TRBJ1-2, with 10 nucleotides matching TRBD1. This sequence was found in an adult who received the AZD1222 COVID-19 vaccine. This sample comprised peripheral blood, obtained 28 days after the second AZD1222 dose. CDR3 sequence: CASTEGGQGIYGYTF. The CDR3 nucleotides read TGTGCCAGCACCGAAGGGGGACAGGGGATCTATGGCTACACCTTC.